The 21 T cell receptor beta chains below come from one sample, sequenced in a study of OX40 agonist ivuxolimab in advanced cancers. The table came from immunoSEQ multiplex PCR; TCRdb's copy has only in-frame clones and leaves some out. The sample shows 57,000 or so clones, more than 85% of them seen only once. This specimen was CD4+ or CD8+ T cells sorted from blood, taken in a trial of the OX40 agonist ivuxolimab. These receptor sequences come from an adult with an advanced solid tumor such as melanoma, head and neck, liver or kidney cancer.

The chain combines TRBV27 with TRBJ1-4; D gene ambiguous. Trimming pared 7 bases from V and 0 bases from J, leaving 18 bases between. The CDR3 has 17 amino acids. Germline values: CDR1 MNHEY, CDR2 SMNVEV (reference sequence). In DNA, the CDR3 is TGTGCCAGCAAAAAAGAAACCTGGGATTCAACTAATGAAAAACTGTTTTTT. Protein: CASKKETWDSTNEKLFF. Filled out from reference TRBV27 and TRBJ1-4, the complete variable domain reads EAQVTQNPRYLITVTGKKLTVTCSQNMNHEYMSWYRQDPGLGLRQIYYSMNVEVTDKGDVPEGYKVSRKEKRNFPLILESPSPNQTSLYFCASKKETWDSTNEKLFFGSGTQLSVL.

This rearrangement joins TRBV7-8 to TRBJ1-1, with D perhaps TRBD1 (6 bases). Germline V gene lookup returns CDR1 SGHVS and CDR2 FQNEAQ. V dropped 1 base and J dropped 4 bases, with 13 bases sitting between them. CDR3 length equals 15 residues. The CDR3 loop reads CASSLVGGGSTEAFF. The CDR3 bases are TGTGCCAGCAGCTTAGTAGGGGGGGGATCCACTGAAGCTTTCTTT. Supplemented by reference TRBV7-8 and TRBJ1-1, the full variable domain reads GAGVSQSPRYKVAKRGQDVALRCDPISGHVSLFWYQQALGQGPEFLTYFQNEAQLDKSGLPSDRFFAERPEGSVSTLKIQRTQQEDSAVYLCASSLVGGGSTEAFFGQGTRLTVV.

The chain couples TRBV16 to TRBJ1-1, with D possibly matching TRBD1 (6 bases). The germline V gene encodes CDR1 KGHSY and CDR2 FQNENV. The CDR3 covers 15 residues. V was cut by 1 base and J by 4 bases, with 13 bases left in between. Here the CDR3 DNA reads TGTGCCAGCAGCCAATGGGGGGGGCGGACCACTGAAGCTTTCTTT. The encoded protein is CASSQWGGRTTEAFF.

The chain combines TRBV19 with TRBJ1-4; no firm D call. V gave up 9 bases and J gave up 0 bases, with 8 bases separating them. This CDR3 has 13 amino acids. From germline, CDR1 is LNHDA and CDR2 SQIVND (reference sequence). DNA for the CDR3: TGTGCCAGGGGGTCTTCAACTAATGAAAAACTGTTTTTT. Translated: CARGSSTNEKLFF.

The chain couples TRBV19 to TRBJ1-2; TRBD1 might be the D (5 bases). V lost 7 bases, J lost 8 bases, and 17 bases lay in between. Germline-derived CDR1 and CDR2 are LNHDA and SQIVND (reference sequence). CDR3 length: 13 amino acids. The CDR3 spells CASTIAGVEGYTF. The CDR3 nucleotides are TGTGCCAGTACCATTGCGGGGGTCGAGGGCTACACCTTC.

This clone was detected once. The rearrangement uses TRBV7-2 and TRBJ2-5; D remains unclear. The germline V gene encodes CDR1 SGHTA and CDR2 FQGNSA. Trimming removed 2 bases from V and 2 bases from J, with 12 bases in between. This CDR3 contains 15 residues. CDR3 sequence: CASSLSSGRQETQYF. For the CDR3, the DNA is TGTGCCAGCAGCTTATCGTCGGGTCGACAAGAGACCCAGTACTTC.

The chain uses TRBV6-5 and TRBJ1-1; D not resolved. V dropped 0 bases and J dropped 2 bases, with 10 bases sitting between them. This CDR3 contains 15 residues. Germline values: CDR1 MNHEY, CDR2 SVGAGI. The CDR3 is CASSYSRVKNTEAFF. The CDR3 DNA reads TGTGCCAGCAGTTACTCGAGGGTCAAAAACACTGAAGCTTTCTTT.

This chain links TRBV6-4 with TRBJ1-2; a weak D match, TRBD1 (5 bases). This CDR3 contains 14 residues. V lost 6 bases and J lost 2, with 13 bases in between. Germline lookup yields CDR1 MRHNA and CDR2 SNTAGT. In DNA, the CDR3 is TGTGCCAGCAGCATTCGGGACGGGAACTATGGCTACACCTTC. The encoded protein is CASSIRDGNYGYTF.

This rearrangement joins TRBV21-1 to TRBJ1-2; the D call TRBD1 from the table was never checked on the DNA. TRBV21-1 is flagged as a pseudogene. This CDR3 has 13 amino acids. In nucleotides, the CDR3 is TGTGCCAGCAGCAAAAACAGGGGGTATGGCTACACCTTC. Protein: CASSKNRGYGYTF.

The gene calls are TRBV18 and TRBJ1-6, with a tentative D call TRBD1 (5 bases). The CDR3 has 16 amino acids. V was clipped by 3 bases and J by 6 bases, with 15 bases between them. The germline gives CDR1 KGHSH, CDR2 LQKENI. CDR3: CASSPRPEGTNSPLHF. CDR3 DNA: TGTGCCAGCTCACCCCGACCTGAGGGGACTAATTCACCCCTCCACTTT.

The gene calls are TRBV5-6 and TRBJ1-3; 10 bases map to TRBD1. This CDR3 is 14 amino acids long. J lost 8 bases, V lost 4 bases, and 6 bases had no gene match. Germline CDR1 SGHDT, CDR2 YYEEEE. In DNA, the CDR3 is TGTGCCAGCAGCGGACGGGACAGGGGTTACACCATATATTTT. This sequence encodes CASSGRDRGYTIYF.

This chain joins TRBV5-1 and TRBJ2-5; 12 positions match TRBD2. Germline trimming cut 4 bases from V and 4 bases from J; bases unmatched to any gene: 14. This CDR3 region has 18 residues. CDR1 is SGHRS and CDR2 is YFSETQ in the germline V gene. Written as DNA, the CDR3 is TGCGCCAGCAGCCTCCCGGGACTAGCGGGTGGTCGGAGAGAGACCCAGTACTTC. Its protein product is CASSLPGLAGGRRETQYF. The full variable domain, its missing parts supplied by reference TRBV5-1 and TRBJ2-5, is KAGVTQTPRYLIKTRGQQVTLSCSPISGHRSVSWYQQTPGQGLQFLFEYFSETQRNKGNFPGRFSGRQFSNSRSEMNVSTLELGDSALYLCASSLPGLAGGRRETQYFGPGTRLLVL.

The chain carries TRBV5-1 and TRBJ2-2; D could derive from TRBD1 or TRBD2 (6 bases each). The germline CDR1 and CDR2 sequences are SGHRS and YFSETQ. Trimming removed 4 bases from V and 6 bases from J, with 16 bases in between. The CDR3 has 15 residues. This CDR3 reads CASSVPQGRSGELFF. The CDR3 nucleotides are TGCGCCAGCAGCGTGCCCCAGGGGAGGTCCGGGGAGCTGTTTTTT.

This chain connects TRBV5-1 to TRBJ2-3, with TRBD2 as a possible D gene (7 bases). V was shortened by 4 bases and J by 1 base, with 13 bases between the two germline ends. The germline gives CDR1 SGHRS, CDR2 YFSETQ. The CDR3 loop spans 15 amino acids. CDR3: CASSPPGGRTDTQYF. Here the CDR3 DNA reads TGCGCCAGCAGCCCCCCCGGGGGGCGCACAGATACGCAGTATTTT. Full variable domain (rest looked up from reference TRBV5-1 and TRBJ2-3): KAGVTQTPRYLIKTRGQQVTLSCSPISGHRSVSWYQQTPGQGLQFLFEYFSETQRNKGNFPGRFSGRQFSNSRSEMNVSTLELGDSALYLCASSPPGGRTDTQYFGPGTRLTVL.

V usage is TRBV11-1 and J usage is TRBJ2-6, with a possible D match to TRBD1 (5 bases). The CDR3 covers 14 residues. Germline V lookup: CDR1 SGHAT, CDR2 FQDESV (reference sequence). The V end was cut by 5 bases, the J end by 0 bases, with 5 bases between. For the CDR3, the DNA is TGTGCCAGCAGCGACAGCTCTGGGGCCAACGTCCTGACTTTC. Protein: CASSDSSGANVLTF.

The chain has TRBV9 and TRBJ1-1, with D uncertain. Germline V gene sequence: CDR1 SGDLS, CDR2 YYNGEE. The germline V and J ends were trimmed by 4 bases and 5 bases, with 18 bases remaining between them. This CDR3 region has 15 residues. This CDR3 is CASSLGFRVGTEAFF. The CDR3 coding sequence is TGTGCCAGCAGCCTAGGATTTCGTGTGGGAACTGAAGCTTTCTTT.

The rearrangement joins TRBV19 to TRBJ2-3; TRBD1 aligns across 9 bases. Germline lookup yields CDR1 LNHDA and CDR2 SQIVND (reference sequence). V dropped 4 bases and J dropped 6; count of bases not matched to a gene: 20. CDR3 length: 19 amino acids. This chain's CDR3 is CASSRIMASWTGVHDTQYF. CDR3 nucleotide sequence: TGTGCCAGTAGTAGAATTATGGCCTCTTGGACAGGGGTACACGATACGCAGTATTTT.

A few counts support this clone. V gene TRBV18 combines with J gene TRBJ2-3, with 8 bases aligning to TRBD1. This CDR3 is built from 15 residues. Germline-derived CDR1 and CDR2 are KGHSH and LQKENI. V was clipped by 0 bases and J by 4 bases; unmatched bases: 3. The CDR3 DNA follows: TGTGCCAGCTCACCACCGACAGGGGTGGCAGATACGCAGTATTTT. It yields the protein CASSPPTGVADTQYF.

The chain couples TRBV18 to TRBJ1-3, with D possibly TRBD1 on 5 matching bases. Germline V gives CDR1 KGHSH, CDR2 LQKENI. The CDR3 is made up of 17 amino acids. Trimming stripped 6 bases from V and 2 bases from J, with 20 bases between. The CDR3 nucleotides read TGTGCCAGCTCCCCGCTGCGGCAGGGAGGGGCTGGAAACACCATATATTTT. It is translated as CASSPLRQGGAGNTIYF.

The chain links TRBV5-1 to TRBJ1-1; perhaps TRBD1 as D (6 bases). The germline V gene has CDR1 SGHRS and CDR2 YFSETQ. The V and J ends lost 3 bases and 3 bases respectively, with 21 bases between them. The CDR3 loop spans 17 amino acids. The CDR3 loop reads CASSWGAGSGGDTEAFF. The CDR3 DNA sequence: TGCGCCAGCAGCTGGGGGGCGGGTTCCGGGGGAGACACTGAAGCTTTCTTT.

This chain links TRBV19 with TRBJ2-7, with TRBD1 matching over 11 bases. J gave up 6 bases and V 6 bases, and 7 bases lay outside the gene matches. CDR1 is LNHDA, CDR2 SQIVND, per germline (reference sequence). The CDR3 is 14 residues long. The CDR3 coding sequence is TGTGCCAGTAGGAATACCGGGACAGGGGGCGAGCAGTACTTC. Translated, it gives CASRNTGTGGEQYF.